These T cell receptor beta chains were read from a single sample in a study of blood T cell repertoires in COVID-19. Assay used: immunoSEQ multiplex PCR; TCRdb lists only in-frame clones, some missing. The sample comprises 89,000 or so clones, over 75% of which are singletons, and approximately 13% rests with the top ten. The sample consisted of peripheral blood. All receptors derive from a human donor in a cohort sampled during active COVID-19. CDR3s include the opening cysteine and the closing phenylalanine or tryptophan. A D gene is named only where the DNA matches it firmly. Clone size is shown for a subset of rows, as once, few, many or a class of expanded clone.

V gene	J gene	D gene	clone size	CDR3 protein	CDR3 DNA
TRBV3-1/TRBV3-2	TRBJ2-3	TRBD2	NA	CASSQVTSGEDTDTQYF	TGTGCCAGCAGCCAAGTGACTAGCGGGGAGGACACAGATACGCAGTATTTT
TRBV15	TRBJ2-3	TRBD2	few	CATSRGGGITDTQYF	TGTGCCACCAGCAGAGGGGGGGGAATCACAGATACGCAGTATTTT
TRBV4-1	TRBJ2-5	TRBD2	NA	CASSDQREVMKTQYF	TGCGCCAGCAGCGACCAGCGGGAAGTCATGAAGACCCAGTACTTC
TRBV18	TRBJ2-5	TRBD2	NA	CASSRLAGLQETQYF	TGTGCCAGCTCGCGACTAGCGGGGTTACAAGAGACCCAGTACTTC
TRBV3-1/TRBV3-2	TRBJ2-7	NA	NA	CASSPDRFYSYEQYF	TGTGCCAGCAGCCCGGACAGATTTTACTCCTACGAGCAGTACTTC
TRBV18	TRBJ2-5	TRBD2	NA	CASSPPRLAGEETQYF	TGTGCCAGCTCACCCCCTCGACTAGCGGGGGAAGAGACCCAGTACTTC
TRBV5-6	TRBJ2-7	TRBD1	once	CASSLQPRDRVSYEQYF	TGTGCCAGCAGCTTACAACCGAGAGACAGGGTTTCCTACGAGCAGTACTTC
TRBV7-3	TRBJ1-2	NA	NA	CASSTDTLYGYTF	TGTGCCAGCAGCACGGACACACTCTATGGCTACACCTTC
TRBV7-8	TRBJ1-5	TRBD1	once	CASSLRQGYNQPQHF	TGTGCCAGCAGCTTACGACAGGGGTACAATCAGCCCCAGCATTTT
TRBV29-1	TRBJ2-2	TRBD2	NA	CSASSGRGNTGELFF	TGCAGCGCCTCTAGCGGGAGGGGCAACACCGGGGAGCTGTTTTTT
TRBV5-1	TRBJ1-1	TRBD1	NA	CASSRFPGQGIEQNTEAFF	TGCGCCAGCAGCCGCTTTCCGGGACAGGGGATAGAACAGAACACTGAAGCTTTCTTT
TRBV19	TRBJ2-2	NA	NA	CASSHSPGRGTGELFF	TGTGCCAGTAGCCATAGTCCGGGGCGGGGCACCGGGGAGCTGTTTTTT
TRBV29-1	TRBJ2-1	TRBD1	NA	CSAGDRSVYNEQFF	TGCAGCGCGGGGGACAGGTCCGTTTACAATGAGCAGTTCTTC
TRBV10-3	TRBJ1-1	NA	NA	CAISFDRIPTEAFF	TGTGCCATCAGCTTCGACAGGATTCCTACTGAAGCTTTCTTT
TRBV9	TRBJ2-3	NA	NA	CASSVRQVPDTQYF	TGTGCCAGCAGCGTAAGACAGGTCCCAGATACGCAGTATTTT
TRBV5-6	TRBJ2-5	NA	NA	CASSLYGVDSQETQYF	TGTGCCAGCAGCTTGTACGGTGTAGACAGCCAAGAGACCCAGTACTTC
TRBV7-2	TRBJ2-5	TRBD2	NA	CASSLVGGLAAPRAQYF	TGTGCCAGCAGCTTAGTGGGGGGACTAGCGGCCCCCAGGGCCCAGTACTTC
TRBV7-9	TRBJ1-5	NA	large	CASSRTEGGNQPQHF	TGTGCCAGCAGCCGCACAGAGGGTGGCAATCAGCCCCAGCATTTT
TRBV5-1	TRBJ1-1	NA	NA	CASSLVGGARTEAFF	TGCGCCAGCAGCTTGGTAGGTGGGGCGCGGACTGAAGCTTTCTTT
TRBV6-5	TRBJ2-7	TRBD1	NA	CASSRAQGAQYEQYF	TGTGCCAGCAGCCGGGCCCAGGGGGCCCAGTACGAGCAGTACTTC
TRBV19	TRBJ2-1	TRBD1	NA	CASSIQGASYNEQFF	TGTGCCAGTAGTATTCAGGGGGCATCCTACAATGAGCAGTTCTTC
TRBV30	TRBJ2-7	TRBD2	once	CAWRGRGRAYEQYF	TGTGCCTGGAGGGGGAGGGGAAGAGCCTACGAGCAGTACTTC
TRBV4-3	TRBJ1-2	NA	NA	CASRGNRALPGGYTF	TGCGCCTCGCGTGGGAACAGGGCTCTCCCTGGGGGCTACACCTTC
TRBV7-9	TRBJ2-3	TRBD2	NA	CASSQGTSGSTDTQYF	TGTGCCAGCAGCCAAGGGACTAGCGGGAGTACAGATACGCAGTATTTT
TRBV3-1/TRBV3-2	TRBJ2-3	NA	NA	CASSQDAVGGDTQYF	TGTGCCAGCAGCCAAGACGCGGTCGGGGGAGATACGCAGTATTTT
TRBV29-1	TRBJ1-1	NA	NA	CSVGTSEHEAFF	TGCAGCGTTGGAACATCGGAGCACGAAGCTTTCTTT
TRBV30	TRBJ2-5	TRBD2	once	CAWSDPGTSGGQETQYF	TGTGCCTGGAGTGACCCCGGGACTAGCGGGGGGCAAGAGACCCAGTACTTC
TRBV9	TRBJ1-6	NA	NA	CASSSQVMNSPLHF	TGTGCCAGCAGCAGCCAGGTCATGAATTCACCCCTCCACTTT
TRBV7-2	TRBJ2-1	TRBD2	NA	CASSLGLAVNEQFF	TGTGCCAGCAGCTTAGGTCTAGCGGTCAATGAGCAGTTCTTC
TRBV2	TRBJ1-5	TRBD1	NA	CASSDARDRAPFGNQPQHF	TGTGCCAGCAGTGACGCCCGGGACAGGGCCCCTTTCGGCAATCAGCCCCAGCATTTT
TRBV6-2/TRBV6-3	TRBJ2-7	NA	NA	CASSPTRSSYEQYF	TGTGCCAGCAGTCCGACCCGGAGCTCCTACGAGCAGTACTTC
TRBV3-1/TRBV3-2	TRBJ2-6	NA	NA	CASSQGRSGANVLTF	TGTGCCAGCAGCCAAGGTCGGTCCGGGGCCAACGTCCTGACTTTC
TRBV6-4	TRBJ1-1	NA	NA	CASSDSRPRTEAFF	TGTGCCAGCAGTGACTCTAGGCCTAGGACTGAAGCTTTCTTT
TRBV11-2	TRBJ2-7	TRBD2	NA	CASSLWTSGALSYEQYF	TGTGCCAGCAGCTTGTGGACTAGCGGGGCCCTCTCCTACGAGCAGTACTTC
TRBV6-5	TRBJ2-3	TRBD2	NA	CASSYKGLAGADTQYF	TGTGCCAGCAGTTACAAGGGACTAGCGGGAGCAGATACGCAGTATTTT
TRBV7-2	TRBJ2-7	NA	NA	CASSLDGAGSYEQYF	TGTGCCAGCAGCTTAGACGGCGCAGGCTCCTACGAGCAGTACTTC
TRBV19	TRBJ2-5	TRBD2	NA	CASSSGILQETQYF	TGTGCCAGTAGCAGCGGGATCCTACAAGAGACCCAGTACTTC
TRBV2	TRBJ1-2	TRBD1	NA	CARARGGPEGYTF	TGTGCCAGGGCCCGAGGGGGCCCGGAAGGCTACACCTTC
TRBV27	TRBJ1-6	TRBD1	NA	CASSFGGTGSSPLHF	TGTGCCAGCAGTTTCGGGGGGACAGGGTCCTCACCCCTCCACTTT
TRBV7-3	TRBJ2-3	TRBD2	NA	CASSLSGSGTDTQYF	TGTGCCAGCAGCTTGAGCGGGAGCGGCACAGATACGCAGTATTTT
TRBV4-1	TRBJ2-1	NA	NA	CASSPTLGTSTARVNEQFF	TGCGCCAGCAGCCCAACCCTAGGGACTTCAACTGCCCGTGTGAATGAGCAGTTCTTC
TRBV18	TRBJ2-7	TRBD1	NA	CASSPPGQGDSGEQYF	TGTGCCAGCTCACCCCCAGGGCAGGGGGATAGTGGAGAGCAGTACTTC
TRBV4-1	TRBJ2-5	TRBD1	NA	CASSHGRGIETQYF	TGCGCCAGCAGCCACGGCAGGGGGATCGAGACCCAGTACTTC
TRBV12-5	TRBJ1-4	NA	NA	CASGPGLSPNEKLFF	TGTGCTAGTGGTCCCGGACTCTCCCCTAATGAAAAACTGTTTTTT
TRBV4-1	TRBJ2-1	TRBD2	NA	CASSLSGTSGNEQFF	TGCGCCAGCAGCCTTAGTGGGACTAGCGGAAATGAGCAGTTCTTC
TRBV30	TRBJ2-5	TRBD2	NA	CAWTSPGPRGYQETQYF	TGTGCCTGGACCTCCCCCGGCCCGCGGGGGTACCAAGAGACCCAGTACTTC
TRBV2	TRBJ2-5	NA	once	CASIGQTKETQYF	TGTGCCAGCATAGGACAGACTAAAGAGACCCAGTACTTC
TRBV24-1	TRBJ2-3	NA	NA	CATPGVLTSTDTQYF	TGTGCCACCCCAGGCGTGCTCACTAGCACAGATACGCAGTATTTT
TRBV24-1	TRBJ2-3	TRBD1	NA	CATSPGQLTDTQYF	TGTGCCACCAGTCCGGGACAGCTCACAGATACGCAGTATTTT
TRBV7-9	TRBJ2-1	TRBD2	NA	CASSGGGRYEQFF	TGTGCCAGCAGCGGGGGGGGACGGTATGAGCAGTTCTTC
TRBV24-1	TRBJ2-3	TRBD2	NA	CATSDSREVTDTQYF	TGTGCCACCAGTGATTCTCGGGAGGTAACAGATACGCAGTATTTT
TRBV5-5	TRBJ1-6	NA	NA	CASSPRGFNSPLHF	TGTGCCAGCAGCCCCAGGGGTTTTAATTCACCCCTCCACTTT
TRBV2	TRBJ1-5	TRBD1	NA	CASSEALGQAISNQPQHF	TGTGCCAGCAGTGAAGCGTTGGGACAGGCGATTAGCAATCAGCCCCAGCATTTT
TRBV10-3	TRBJ1-2	TRBD1	NA	CAIRGQGPPYGYTF	TGTGCCATCAGGGGACAGGGGCCACCCTATGGCTACACCTTC
TRBV6-4	TRBJ2-1	TRBD2	NA	CASSDRRTSGKLDNEQFF	TGTGCCAGCAGTGACCGACGGACTAGCGGAAAACTCGACAATGAGCAGTTCTTC
TRBV7-9	TRBJ2-7	TRBD2	once	CAGERTSEGYEQYF	TGTGCCGGGGAGCGGACTAGCGAGGGCTACGAGCAGTACTTC
TRBV7-9	TRBJ2-5	NA	NA	CASSLDKETQYF	TGTGCCAGCAGCTTAGACAAAGAGACCCAGTACTTC